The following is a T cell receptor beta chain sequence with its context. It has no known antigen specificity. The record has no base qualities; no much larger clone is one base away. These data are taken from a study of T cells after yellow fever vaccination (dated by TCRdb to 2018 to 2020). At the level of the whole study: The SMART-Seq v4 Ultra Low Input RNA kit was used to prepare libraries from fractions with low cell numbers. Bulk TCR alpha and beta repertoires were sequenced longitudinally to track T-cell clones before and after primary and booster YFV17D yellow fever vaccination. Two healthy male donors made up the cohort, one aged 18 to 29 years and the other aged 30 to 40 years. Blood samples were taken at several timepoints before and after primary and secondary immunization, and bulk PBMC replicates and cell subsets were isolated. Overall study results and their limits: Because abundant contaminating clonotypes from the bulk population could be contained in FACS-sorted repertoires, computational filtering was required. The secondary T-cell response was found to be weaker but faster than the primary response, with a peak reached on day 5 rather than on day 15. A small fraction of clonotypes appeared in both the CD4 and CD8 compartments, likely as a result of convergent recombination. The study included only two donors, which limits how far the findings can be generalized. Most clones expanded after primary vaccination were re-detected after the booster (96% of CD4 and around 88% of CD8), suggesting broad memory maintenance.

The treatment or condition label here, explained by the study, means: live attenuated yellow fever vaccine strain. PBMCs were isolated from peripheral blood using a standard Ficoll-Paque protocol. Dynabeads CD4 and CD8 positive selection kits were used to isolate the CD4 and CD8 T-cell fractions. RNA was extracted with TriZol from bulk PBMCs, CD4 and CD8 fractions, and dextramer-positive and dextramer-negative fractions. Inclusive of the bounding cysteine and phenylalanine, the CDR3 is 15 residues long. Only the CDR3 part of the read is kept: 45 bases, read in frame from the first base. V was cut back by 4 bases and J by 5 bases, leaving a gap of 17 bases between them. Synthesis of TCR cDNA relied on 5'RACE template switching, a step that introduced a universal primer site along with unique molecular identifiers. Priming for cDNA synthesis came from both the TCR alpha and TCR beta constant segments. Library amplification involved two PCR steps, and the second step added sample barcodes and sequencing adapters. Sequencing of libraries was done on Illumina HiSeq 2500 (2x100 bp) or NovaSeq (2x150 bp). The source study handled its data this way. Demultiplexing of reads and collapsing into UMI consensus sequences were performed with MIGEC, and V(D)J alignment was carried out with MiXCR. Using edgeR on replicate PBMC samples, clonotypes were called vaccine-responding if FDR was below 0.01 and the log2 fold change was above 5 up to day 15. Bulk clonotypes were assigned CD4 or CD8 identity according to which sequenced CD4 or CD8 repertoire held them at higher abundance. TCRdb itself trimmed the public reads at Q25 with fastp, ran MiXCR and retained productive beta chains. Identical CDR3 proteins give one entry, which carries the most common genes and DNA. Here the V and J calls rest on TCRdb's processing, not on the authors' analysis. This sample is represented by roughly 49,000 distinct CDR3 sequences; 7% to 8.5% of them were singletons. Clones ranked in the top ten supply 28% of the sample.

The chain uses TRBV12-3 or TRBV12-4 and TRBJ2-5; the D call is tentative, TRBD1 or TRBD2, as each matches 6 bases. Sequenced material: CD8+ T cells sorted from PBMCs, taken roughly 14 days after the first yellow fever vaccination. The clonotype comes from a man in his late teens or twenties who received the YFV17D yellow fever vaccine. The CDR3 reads CASSYAGGPPETQYF. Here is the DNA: TGTGCCAGCAGTTACGCTGGGGGGCCCCCGGAGACCCAGTACTTC.